The next 14 T cell receptor beta chains were all read from a single sample in a study of CD8 T cells in ankylosing spondylitis. MiXCR, run by TCRdb on the 5' RACE reads, gives a single entry per CDR3 protein. This table holds hundreds of thousands of distinct CDR3 sequences, approximately 8% found once. Input material: blood, either unsorted or a sorted T cell fraction (not recorded which). All receptors come from a female donor with ankylosing spondylitis or in good health (not recorded which).

This clonotype was recorded at least ten times. This chain joins TRBV28 and TRBJ2-7, with D tentatively TRBD2 (7 bases). Germline lookup yields CDR1 MDHEN and CDR2 SYDVKM. The length of the CDR3 is 15 residues. The V and J ends lost 6 bases and 0 bases respectively, with 15 bases between them. The CDR3 nucleotides read TGTGCCAGCAGGAGGGAGGGGGATTACTCCTACGAGCAGTACTTC. Its protein product is CASRREGDYSYEQYF.

This clonotype appeared many times. CDR3 in DNA: TGCGCCAGCAGCCAAGTCTCCCGGGAGACCCAGTACTTC. Amino acids: CASSQVSRETQYF. The gene calls are TRBV4-3 and TRBJ2-5; D call uncertain. The V end was cut by 1 base, the J end by 5 bases, with 8 bases between. Per the germline V gene, CDR1 is LGHNA and CDR2 is YSLEER. The CDR3 spans 13 residues.

The chain recombines TRBV29-1 with TRBJ2-5, with a weak D call TRBD2 (7 bases). V was trimmed by 4 bases and J by 10 bases, leaving 19 bases between them. The CDR3 extends over 13 amino acids. Germline V gene lookup returns CDR1 SQVTM and CDR2 ANQGSEA. CDR3 coding DNA: TGCAGCGTTGCCACTCAAGGGGGGGGGGACCAGTACTTC. Translation: CSVATQGGGDQYF.

This clonotype was found many times. The chain employs TRBV29-1 and TRBJ2-7; the D is unclear. The CDR3 totals 13 residues. Trimming shortened V by 1 base and J by 4 bases, and 11 bases separated the two germline ends. Germline V lookup: CDR1 SQVTM, CDR2 ANQGSEA. CDR3 protein: CSVEAQHGYEQYF. Here the CDR3 DNA reads TGCAGCGTTGAAGCACAGCATGGGTACGAGCAGTACTTC.

This clonotype has at least ten counts. The chain links TRBV20-1 to TRBJ2-1, with a weak D call TRBD2 (6 bases). Per germline, CDR1 DFQATT and CDR2 SNEGSKA (reference sequence). The V gene lost 5 bases and the J gene lost 3 bases, with 20 bases spanning the gap. There are 16 residues in the CDR3. The CDR3 coding sequence is TGCAGTGCTCCCCGGCGAGGAGGGGAATTCTACAATGAGCAGTTCTTC. It specifies CSAPRRGGEFYNEQFF.

This clonotype was counted ten times or more. The gene calls are TRBV4-3 and TRBJ2-3; no clear D gene. V was trimmed by 0 bases and J by 2 bases, leaving 9 bases between them. The length of the CDR3 is 15 residues. CDR1 LGHNA and CDR2 YSLEER come from the germline V gene. This CDR3 is CASSQEILPTDTQYF. The CDR3 DNA reads as TGCGCCAGCAGCCAAGAGATTCTTCCCACAGATACGCAGTATTTT.

This clonotype was observed many times. The V and J genes are TRBV20-1 and TRBJ2-1; 9 bases fit TRBD1. The CDR3 is made up of 14 amino acids. V lost 3 bases and J lost 5; bases outside the gene matches: 5. CDR1 is DFQATT and CDR2 is SNEGSKA in the germline V gene (reference sequence). The CDR3 loop is CSARGDREDNEQFF. The CDR3 nucleotides read TGCAGTGCTAGGGGGGACAGGGAAGACAATGAGCAGTTCTTC.

Many counts were recorded for this clonotype. This chain links TRBV3-1 with TRBJ2-2; unclear D gene. CDR1 LGHDT and CDR2 YNNKEL come from the germline V gene (reference sequence). CDR3 size: 14 residues. Trimming took off 1 base at V and 7 bases at J, with 10 bases between the two ends. The CDR3 nucleotides read TGTGCCAGCAGCCAAGGGGTTTGGAACGGGGAGCTGTTTTTT. This sequence encodes CASSQGVWNGELFF.

The sample holds a few counts of this clonotype. The rearrangement links TRBV4-1 to TRBJ2-2; 8 bases align to TRBD1. The V and J ends lost 4 bases and 1 base, in that order; junction bases with no gene match: 2. Germline values: CDR1 MGHRA, CDR2 YSYEKL. This CDR3 is built from 15 residues. The CDR3 nucleotides read TGCGCCAGCAGCCCCGGACAGGGGAACACCGGGGAGCTGTTTTTT. Protein: CASSPGQGNTGELFF.

This clonotype occurred many times. This chain connects TRBV3-1 to TRBJ1-1, with D perhaps TRBD1 (5 bases). V was cut by 4 bases and J by 0 bases, with 15 bases left in between. The CDR3 length is 16 residues. Germline V gives CDR1 LGHDT, CDR2 YNNKEL (reference sequence). CDR3 amino acids: CASSPGGGWMNTEAFF. CDR3 sequence (DNA): TGTGCCAGCAGCCCAGGCGGGGGGTGGATGAACACTGAAGCTTTCTTT.

At least ten counts were recorded for this clonotype. The genes are TRBV5-1 and TRBJ2-1; D may be TRBD2 (6 bases). The V gene's germline CDR1 is SGHRS and CDR2 YFSETQ. The CDR3 has 15 amino acids. The ends were cut back, 2 bases at V and 3 bases at J, with 12 bases in the middle. The CDR3 bases are TGCGCCAGCAGCTTTGGGGGAGCGGGCTACAATGAGCAGTTCTTC. This sequence encodes CASSFGGAGYNEQFF.

The chain recombines TRBV6-5 with TRBJ1-2; no clear D. The CDR3 runs 10 residues. Between the trimmed V and J ends, which lost 10 bases and 5 bases, there was a span of 8 bases. Germline loops: CDR1 MNHEY, CDR2 SVGAGI. CDR3 DNA: TGTGCCACCTTAAAATATGGCTACACCTTC. The encoded protein is CATLKYGYTF.

This clonotype was seen ten or more times. The chain employs TRBV20-1 and TRBJ2-3; D is ambiguous. Trimming shortened V by 6 bases and J by 5 bases, and 15 bases separated the two germline ends. Germline loops: CDR1 DFQATT, CDR2 SNEGSKA (reference sequence). The CDR3 has 13 residues. The CDR3 region is CSATDPSGDTQYF. The CDR3 nucleotides read TGCAGTGCGACGGACCCGTCGGGAGATACGCAGTATTTT.

This clonotype came up many times. This sequence joins TRBV6-2 or TRBV6-3 and TRBJ1-5, with no clear D. There are 13 residues in the CDR3. Germline V gene sequence: CDR1 MNHEY, CDR2 SVGEGT. The V end was cut by 2 bases, the J end by 5 bases, with 7 bases between. Here the CDR3 reads CASSYEQHQPQHF. CDR3 nucleotide sequence: TGTGCCAGCAGTTACGAACAGCATCAGCCCCAGCATTTT.